Following are 13 T cell receptor beta chains from one sample sequenced in a study of T cell responses to AZD1222 COVID-19 vaccine. This table comes from immunoSEQ multiplex PCR, and its TCRdb copy is limited to in-frame clones, with some not included. The sample holds over 95,000 clones, approximately 89% seen once. The source material was peripheral blood, sampled on day 0 of AZD1222 vaccination. The receptors come from an adult in good health.

This rearrangement joins TRBV5-5 to TRBJ1-2, with a weak D call TRBD1 (5 bases). CDR1 is SGHKS and CDR2 is YYEKEE in the germline V gene (reference sequence). The CDR3 has 15 residues. V was clipped by 0 bases and J by 0 bases, with 9 bases between them. CDR3 in amino acids: CASSLEQGANYGYTF. The CDR3 coding sequence is TGTGCCAGCAGCTTGGAGCAGGGAGCTAACTATGGCTACACCTTC.

V usage is TRBV6-5 and J usage is TRBJ1-2, with 7 bases lining up with TRBD1. The CDR3 loop spans 11 amino acids. Germline V CDR1 and CDR2: MNHEY, SVGAGI. The V gene end was trimmed by 7 bases and the J gene end by 8 bases; junction bases not matched to a gene: 4. CDR3 DNA: TGTGCCAGCACCAACAGGGGAGGCTACACCTTC. Residues: CASTNRGGYTF.

This sequence joins TRBV14 and TRBJ2-7, with 8 bases that match TRBD2. V was clipped by 1 base and J by 5 bases; unmatched bases: 7. Germline V gene sequence: CDR1 SGHDN, CDR2 FVKESK. CDR3 length: 15 amino acids. Here the CDR3 DNA reads TGTGCCAGCAGCCAAGCGGGGGGGGTTACTCACGAGCAGTACTTC. Its protein is CASSQAGGVTHEQYF.

The rearrangement uses TRBV29-1 and TRBJ1-6, with a weak D call TRBD1 (6 bases). This CDR3 has 15 residues. The V gene's germline CDR1 is SQVTM and CDR2 ANQGSEA. Trimming pared 3 bases from V and 4 bases from J, leaving 13 bases between. The CDR3 coding sequence is TGCAGCGTTGATCGAAGGGGGTTTTATAATTCACCCCTCCACTTT. This codes for CSVDRRGFYNSPLHF.

This chain connects TRBV5-1 to TRBJ2-3; 15 positions agree with TRBD2. The CDR3 extends over 18 amino acids. V lost 2 bases and J lost 4; bases outside the gene matches: 8. The V gene's germline CDR1 is SGHRS and CDR2 YFSETQ. In DNA form, the CDR3 reads TGCGCCAGCAGCTTCGGACTAGCGGGGGGGCCCCGGGCAGATACGCAGTATTTT. Translating gives CASSFGLAGGPRADTQYF. Full variable domain (rest looked up from reference TRBV5-1 and TRBJ2-3): KAGVTQTPRYLIKTRGQQVTLSCSPISGHRSVSWYQQTPGQGLQFLFEYFSETQRNKGNFPGRFSGRQFSNSRSEMNVSTLELGDSALYLCASSFGLAGGPRADTQYFGPGTRLTVL.

This clone was observed a single time. The chain is built from TRBV6-1 and TRBJ1-4, with D tentatively TRBD1 (6 bases). The CDR3 covers 18 residues. The V end lost 2 bases, the J end lost 0 bases, and 16 bases lay between the germline ends. Germline CDR1 reads MNHNS; CDR2 reads SASEGT. CDR3 amino acids: CASSEFSMGAATNEKLFF. CDR3 DNA: TGTGCCAGCAGTGAATTTAGTATGGGGGCCGCAACTAATGAAAAACTGTTTTTT.

The chain joins TRBV5-1 to TRBJ1-1; no clear D. The CDR3 has 17 residues. Trimming removed 3 bases from V and 0 bases from J, with 18 bases in between. The germline V gene encodes CDR1 SGHRS and CDR2 YFSETQ. DNA for the CDR3: TGCGCCAGCAGCTCCACCCTTTCGACGGCCATGAACACTGAAGCTTTCTTT. It specifies CASSSTLSTAMNTEAFF. Together with reference TRBV5-1 and TRBJ1-1, the CDR3 gives the full variable domain: KAGVTQTPRYLIKTRGQQVTLSCSPISGHRSVSWYQQTPGQGLQFLFEYFSETQRNKGNFPGRFSGRQFSNSRSEMNVSTLELGDSALYLCASSSTLSTAMNTEAFFGQGTRLTVV.

V is TRBV28 and J is TRBJ1-2; no reliable D call. From germline, CDR1 is MDHEN and CDR2 SYDVKM. V lost 10 bases and J 3 bases, leaving 15 bases between the germline ends. This CDR3 has 13 amino acids. The CDR3 bases are TGTGCCACCGTTGAGGGAAGAGACTATGGCTACACCTTC. Its protein product is CATVEGRDYGYTF.

This clone was detected only once. This chain links TRBV6-5 with TRBJ1-6; D is possibly TRBD1 (5 bases). From germline, CDR1 is MNHEY and CDR2 SVGAGI. V was trimmed by 2 bases and J by 11 bases, leaving 7 bases between them. This CDR3 comprises 12 residues. The CDR3 spells CASSYGGAPLHF. For the CDR3, the DNA is TGTGCCAGCAGTTACGGGGGGGCACCCCTCCACTTT.

The chain combines TRBV11-2 with TRBJ1-6; D ambiguous. Between the trimmed V and J ends, which lost 3 bases and 1 base, there was a span of 10 bases. The CDR3 loop spans 16 amino acids. Germline CDR1 is SGHAT and CDR2 is FQNNGV. The CDR3 spells CASSFLDWSYNSPLHF. CDR3 nucleotide sequence: TGTGCCAGCAGCTTTTTGGATTGGTCCTATAATTCACCCCTCCACTTT.

The chain couples TRBV6-2 or TRBV6-3 to TRBJ1-6; 7 nucleotides line up with TRBD1. Germline CDR1 is MNHEY and CDR2 is SVGEGT. The CDR3 has 14 amino acids. V dropped 4 bases and J dropped 5; count of bases not matched to a gene: 2. The CDR3 DNA reads TGTGCCAGCAGTTCTACAGGGGATAATTCACCCCTCCACTTT. It encodes CASSSTGDNSPLHF.

This clone was seen once. The chain employs TRBV6-5 and TRBJ1-4, with TRBD1 matching over 7 bases. The CDR3 is 15 amino acids. Per germline, CDR1 MNHEY and CDR2 SVGAGI. V trimming: 5 bases; J trimming: 4 bases; junction bases outside the gene matches: 7. The CDR3 loop reads CASSLQTGLNEKLFF. CDR3 in DNA: TGTGCCAGCAGTCTACAGACAGGGCTTAATGAAAAACTGTTTTTT.

A few counts support this clone. The chain couples TRBV28 to TRBJ1-5; D is undetermined. The CDR3 is made up of 19 amino acids. CDR1 and CDR2 (germline): MDHEN, SYDVKM. V shed 7 bases and J shed 6 bases, with 31 bases lying between them. As DNA, the CDR3 is TGTGCCAGCAATATACTCCCTCCCGGGATCCTGGATACCCGTCAGCCCCAGCATTTT. Translated, it gives CASNILPPGILDTRQPQHF.